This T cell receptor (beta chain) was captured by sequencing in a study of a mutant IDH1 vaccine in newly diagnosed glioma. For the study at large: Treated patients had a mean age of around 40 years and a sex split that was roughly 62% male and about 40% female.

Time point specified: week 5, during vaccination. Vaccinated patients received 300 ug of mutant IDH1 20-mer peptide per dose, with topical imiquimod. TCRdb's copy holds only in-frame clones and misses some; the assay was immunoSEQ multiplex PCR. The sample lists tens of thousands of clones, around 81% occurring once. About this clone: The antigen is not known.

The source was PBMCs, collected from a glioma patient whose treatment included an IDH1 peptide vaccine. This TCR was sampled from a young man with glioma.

The CDR3 region has the DNA TGTGCCAGCAGTACCCTGGTCGCGGGGGTAAACTCCTACGAGCAGTACTTC. It codes for CASSTLVAGVNSYEQYF. The chain carries TRBV27 and TRBJ2-7; 7 bases line up with TRBD2. This CDR3 contains 17 residues. The V gene end was trimmed by 5 bases and the J gene end by 0 bases; junction bases not matched to a gene: 13. CDR1 MNHEY and CDR2 SMNVEV come from the germline V gene (reference sequence).